This paragraph reports one T cell receptor beta chain. What it binds is not known. CDR1 is SGHRS, CDR2 YFSETQ, per germline. The CDR3 sequence is 13 residues long. V lost 0 bases to trimming and J lost 4 bases, with 8 bases between them. This sample is drawn from a study of T cells in Graves' hyperthyroidism and ophthalmopathy. Study-wide findings and caveats: From stable hyperthyroidism, ophthalmopathy was separated by a 13 V-J model.

TCR beta CDR3 regions were amplified from RNA. Initially, a first-round RT-PCR of the TCR CDR3 employed the HTBI primer set. TCRdb re-called the multiplex PCR reads with MiXCR, one entry per CDR3 protein. Here the sample spans some 650,000 distinct CDR3 sequences, around 16% being singletons. Enrolled ophthalmopathy patients presented with a Clinical Activity Score of at least 3, a NOSPECS grade of at least 4, and disease duration under 3 months. The gene calls are TRBV5-1 and TRBJ2-7; the D gene is possibly TRBD1 (5 bases). The receptor was derived from a woman aged 40 to 50 with Graves' ophthalmopathy. Sequencing was carried out using blood. The CDR3 reads CASSLERQYEQYF. The CDR3 DNA is TGCGCCAGCAGCTTGGAGCGACAGTACGAGCAGTACTTC. Combining the CDR3 with reference TRBV5-1 and TRBJ2-7 gives the whole variable domain KAGVTQTPRYLIKTRGQQVTLSCSPISGHRSVSWYQQTPGQGLQFLFEYFSETQRNKGNFPGRFSGRQFSNSRSEMNVSTLELGDSALYLCASSLERQYEQYFGPGTRLTVT.